The 12 T cell receptor beta chains below were found in one sample sequenced in a study of tumor and adjacent non-tumor tissue in lung cancer. The template was RNA from unsorted bulk tissue. A modified ARM-PCR protocol with three rounds of nested PCR amplified TCRbeta. TCRdb reprocessed the multiplex PCR reads via MiXCR and lists one record per CDR3 protein. This table holds around 200,000 distinct CDR3 sequences, less than 80% found once. The sample was lung tumor tissue. The receptors were sampled from a man aged 55 to 70 with non-small cell lung cancer.

This clonotype came up once. A single base separates this from a much larger clone, so it may be a read error. Here the CDR3 DNA reads TGTGCCAACAGGGCAGGGGGAGAGACCCAGTACTTC. Translating gives CANRAGGETQYF. The rearrangement links TRBV6-1 to TRBJ2-5; TRBD1 matches 7 bases. The CDR3 totals 12 residues. The germline CDR1 and CDR2 sequences are MNHNS and SASEGT. V dropped 10 bases and J dropped 4; count of bases not matched to a gene: 6.

Worth noting for this clonotype: At one end the junction does not follow the germline gene, possibly because of a read error. The chain recombines TRBV6-5 with TRBJ1-1, with a possible D match to TRBD1 (6 bases). The CDR3 length is 14 residues. The germline gives CDR1 MNHEY, CDR2 SVGAGI. The CDR3 bases are TGTGCCAGCATCAATCGACAGGCGAACACTGAGGCTTTCTTT. It encodes CASINRQANTEAFF.

The chain recombines TRBV4-1 with TRBJ2-4; 8 nucleotides line up with TRBD2. The CDR3 contains 14 residues. The germline V gene encodes CDR1 MGHRA and CDR2 YSYEKL. Trimming cost V 0 bases and J 7 bases; bases outside gene matches: 2. Here the CDR3 DNA reads TGCGCCAGCAGCCAAGAGCGGGAGGCGAACATTCAGTACTTC. Protein: CASSQEREANIQYF.

With regard to this clonotype: An end of the junction differs from the germline gene, which may be a read error. This chain joins TRBV11-2 and TRBJ2-5; D gene uncertain. CDR3 size: 14 residues. CDR1 SGHAT and CDR2 FQNNGV come from the germline V gene. The CDR3 nucleotides read TGCGTCAGCAGCCCCGCGACGGACCAAGAGACCCGATACTTC. This sequence encodes CVSSPATDQETRYF. Variable domain in full (rest from reference TRBV11-2 and TRBJ2-5): EAGVAQSPRYKIIEKRQSVAFWCNPISGHATLYWYQQILGQGPKLLIQFQNNGVVDDSQLPKDRFSAERLKGVDSTLKIQPAKLEDSAVYLCVSSPATDQETRYFGPGTRLLVL.

Concerning this clonotype: At one boundary the junction diverges from the germline segment, which might be a read error. In DNA form, the CDR3 reads TGTGCCAGCAGTCCAACTAGCGGGGGAGCTACTGAGGCCAACGTCCTGATTTTC. This codes for CASSPTSGGATEANVLIF. J is TRBJ2-6 and V is TRBV11-2; TRBD2 matches 11 bases. Looked up from germline, CDR1 is SGHAT and CDR2 is FQNNGV. CDR3 length: 18 residues. Together with reference TRBV11-2 and TRBJ2-6, the CDR3 gives the full variable domain: EAGVAQSPRYKIIEKRQSVAFWCNPISGHATLYWYQQILGQGPKLLIQFQNNGVVDDSQLPKDRFSAERLKGVDSTLKIQPAKLEDSAVYLCASSPTSGGATEANVLIFGAGSRLTVL.

V is TRBV9 and J is TRBJ2-3; TRBD2 matches 9 bases. CDR3 length: 15 residues. The germline V gene encodes CDR1 SGDLS and CDR2 YYNGEE. Losses at the gene ends were 3 bases for V and 1 base for J; bases not matched to a gene: 3. CDR3 protein: CASSGASGGTDTQYF. The CDR3 DNA reads TGTGCCAGCAGCGGGGCTAGCGGGGGCACAGATACGCAGTATTTT.

A note on this clonotype: The junction departs from germline at one end; a sequencing error may be responsible. The V call is TRBV4-1, the J call TRBJ1-3, with a possible D match to TRBD1 (5 bases). Germline assignment: CDR1 MGHRA and CDR2 YSYEKL. The CDR3 consists of 15 residues. The CDR3 nucleotides are TGCGCCAGCAGACTTCAGGGTGGCTCTGGAAACACCATACATTTT. It encodes CASRLQGGSGNTIHF.

The rearrangement links TRBV4-1 to TRBJ2-1; 8 bases match TRBD2. Unmatched junction bases numbered 16, after V lost 3 bases and J lost 6 bases. The CDR3 runs 18 residues. Germline V CDR1 and CDR2: MGHRA, YSYEKL. CDR3 amino acids: CASSQGLRGAGAPNEQFF. Written as DNA, the CDR3 is TGCGCCAGCAGCCAGGGCCTTCGGGGAGCGGGAGCCCCCAATGAGCAGTTCTTC.

A word on this clonotype: The junction departs from the called germline gene at one end, perhaps through a read error. This sequence joins TRBV20-1 and TRBJ2-4, with TRBD1 matching 8 bases. The CDR3 sequence is 13 residues long. The germline gives CDR1 DFQATT, CDR2 SNEGSKA (reference sequence). CDR3 region: CSVPDRAKNTQYF. The CDR3 nucleotides are TGCAGTGTGCCGGACAGGGCCAAAAACACTCAGTACTTC.

This clonotype was counted a few times. The chain is built from TRBV4-1 and TRBJ2-3; a possible D gene is TRBD2 (6 bases). Germline V gives CDR1 MGHRA, CDR2 YSYEKL. This CDR3 has 16 amino acids. V was shortened by 3 bases and J by 1 base, with 14 bases between the two germline ends. CDR3 in DNA: TGCGCCAGCAGCCATGGGGGGTCTGGGCGCACAGATACGCAGTATTTT. Its translation: CASSHGGSGRTDTQYF.

A note on this clonotype: This could be a read error, since a much larger clone is one nucleotide away. The V gene is TRBV6-5, the J gene TRBJ1-2; D is undetermined. The CDR3 runs to 16 residues. Per the germline V gene, CDR1 is MNHEY and CDR2 is SVGAGI. The CDR3 nucleotides read TGTGCCAGCAGTTATAGTTCCGGCAGAACTAACTATGCCTACACCTTC. As protein: CASSYSSGRTNYAYTF.

As regards this clonotype: Being one base from a much bigger clone, this may be a read error. This rearrangement joins TRBV6-5 to TRBJ2-5; 7 positions match TRBD1. CDR1 is MNHEY, CDR2 SVGAGI, per germline. After removal of 8 bases from V and 4 bases from J, the junction contained 4 bases not matched to a gene. There are 12 residues in the CDR3. The CDR3, as DNA: TGTGCCAGCGGAAGGACAGGAGAGACCCAGTACTTC. Amino acid sequence: CASGRTGETQYF.